This T cell receptor (beta chain) was recorded in a study of blood T cells in healthy people across ages. The study's findings and limits: Diversity figures based on one million T cells were deemed too low.

With a J-beta primer mix and a sample-barcoded 5' primer, a second PCR ran 7 to 11 cycles. MiXCR was run by TCRdb on the 5' RACE reads, yielding one entry per CDR3 protein. The sample shows more than 800,000 distinct CDR3 sequences, more than 35% of them seen only once. The CDR3 totals 15 residues. After removal of 2 bases from V and 7 bases from J, the junction contained 6 bases not matched to a gene. Germline CDR1 is SGHTA and CDR2 is FQGTGA. This clonotype appeared a few times. The antigen remains undetermined. The sequencing sample was made of blood. This rearrangement joins TRBV7-3 to TRBJ2-1, with 9 bases aligning to TRBD1. This TCR derives from a woman aged 60-75 years in good health. CDR3 bases: TGTGCCAGCAGCTTAGGGACAGGGTTGAGGAATGAGCAGTTCTTC. This sequence encodes CASSLGTGLRNEQFF. Variable domain in full (rest from reference TRBV7-3 and TRBJ2-1): GAGVSQTPSNKVTEKGKYVELRCDPISGHTALYWYRQSLGQGPEFLIYFQGTGAADDSGLPNDRFFAVRPEGSVSTLKIQRTERGDSAVYLCASSLGTGLRNEQFFGPGTRLTVL.